This T cell receptor (beta chain) was identified during a study of T cell responses to AZD1222 COVID-19 vaccine. Assay: immunoSEQ multiplex PCR; the TCRdb copy retains only in-frame clones and omits some. The sample includes about 97,000 clones, more than 70% of them seen just once. This clone was detected only a few times. Germline V gene data show CDR1 as SEHNR and CDR2 as FQNEAQ (reference sequence). V was pared by 5 bases and J by 6 bases, with 7 bases of the junction left unmatched. The CDR3 is 14 amino acids. The receptor was isolated from an adult in good health. The chain combines TRBV7-9 with TRBJ2-3, with TRBD1 identical over 8 bases. Sequencing used peripheral blood, obtained on day 0 of AZD1222 vaccination. The CDR3 DNA reads TGTGCCAGCAGCAGCAGGGGGCAGGGCGATACGCAGTATTTT. Protein: CASSSRGQGDTQYF.